Reported below is one TCR beta chain. The data belong to a study of control samples from healthy donors and cancer patients. Generated by immunoSEQ multiplex PCR, the TCRdb table keeps only in-frame clones and is missing some. Of around 100,000 clones listed, about 89% were seen once; the top ten hold roughly 7.7%. The CDR3 has 14 residues. The germline V gene has CDR1 MNHEY and CDR2 SVGAGI. V gave up 7 bases and J gave up 5 bases; unmatched junction bases: 9. The TCR sequence derives from a man between 25 and 39 years old in good health. Specimen: blood. The V gene is TRBV6-5, the J gene TRBJ1-1, with TRBD1 matching 8 bases. CDR3 region: CASTVTGGMTEAFF. CDR3 bases: TGTGCCAGCACCGTAACAGGGGGAATGACTGAAGCTTTCTTT.